What follows are 28 T cell receptor beta chains derived from one specimen sequenced in a study of stem cell transplantation in POMP-related autoinflammatory disease (dated by TCRdb to the early 2020s). Receptors were amplified or captured by the immunoSEQ multiplex PCR assay. The clones in this table, taken by TCRdb from immuneACCESS, are in-frame only. Not every clone is retained; where verified, under half of the shortfall comes from an unresolved V gene, and the cause of the rest is unknown. The sample has about 8,600 clones on record, 80% to 90% of them singletons. 13% of the sample comes from the top ten. The meaning of the sample's time point label: after hematopoietic stem cell transplant. Sequencing used CD8+ T cells from PBMCs, obtained after stem cell transplantation. Source of these receptors: a human patient with POMP-related autoinflammation and immune dysregulation (PRAID). Following a transplant, some T lymphocytes may have been derived from the graft donor.

V usage is TRBV6-5 and J usage is TRBJ2-1, with TRBD1 as a possible D gene (5 bases). CDR3 length equals 12 residues. Germline V gene sequence: CDR1 MNHEY, CDR2 SVGAGI. V lost 9 bases and J lost 7, with 13 bases in between. The CDR3 loop is CASSLPGNEQFF. CDR3 DNA sequence: TGTGCCAGTAGCCTCCCAGGGAATGAGCAGTTCTTC.

This clone has a single count. The chain carries TRBV25-1 and TRBJ1-2; D possibly corresponds to TRBD1 (6 bases). Trimming took off 1 base at V and 3 bases at J, with 15 bases between the two ends. The germline V gene encodes CDR1 MGHDK and CDR2 SYGVNS. This CDR3 has 16 amino acids. The CDR3: CASSELEGGKYYGYTF. In nucleotides, the CDR3 is TGTGCCAGCAGTGAATTGGAGGGGGGGAAGTACTATGGCTACACCTTC.

CDR3 nucleotide sequence: TGCGCCAGCAGCCAAAACGGGAGGACCTACGAGCAGTACTTC. Translating it yields CASSQNGRTYEQYF. J is TRBJ2-7 and V is TRBV4-1; 7 bases are a match to TRBD2. The length of the CDR3 is 14 residues. V was clipped by 2 bases and J by 2 bases; unmatched bases: 3. Germline assignment: CDR1 MGHRA and CDR2 YSYEKL.

The V gene is TRBV28, the J gene TRBJ2-2, with D perhaps TRBD1 or TRBD2 (5 bases each). Trimming took 2 bases from V and 4 from J, leaving 14 bases between them. CDR1 and CDR2 (germline): MDHEN, SYDVKM. The CDR3 length is 16 residues. The CDR3 sequence: CASSLRRDLPTGELFF. CDR3 nucleotides: TGTGCCAGCAGTTTAAGACGGGACCTTCCCACCGGGGAGCTGTTTTTT.

The rearrangement links TRBV28 to TRBJ2-2; D is perhaps TRBD2 (6 bases). The CDR3 spans 14 residues. Germline CDR1 is MDHEN and CDR2 is SYDVKM. The germline V and J ends were trimmed by 6 bases and 5 bases, with 13 bases remaining between them. Here the CDR3 reads CASSRRGYTGELFF. As DNA, the CDR3 is TGTGCCAGCAGCCGACGGGGGTATACCGGGGAGCTGTTTTTT.

The rearrangement joins TRBV7-9 to TRBJ2-7; D is possibly TRBD2 (5 bases). Trimming took off 1 base at V and 6 bases at J, with 7 bases between the two ends. CDR1 and CDR2 (germline): SEHNR, FQNEAQ (reference sequence). This CDR3 has 12 residues. DNA of the CDR3: TGTGCCAGCAGCTTAGGGACTCGCGAGCAGTACTTC. Its protein product is CASSLGTREQYF.

This chain connects TRBV11-2 to TRBJ2-7; TRBD1 aligns across 8 bases. CDR3 length: 16 residues. The V gene's germline CDR1 is SGHAT and CDR2 FQNNGV. V lost 2 bases to trimming and J lost 5 bases; unmatched junction nucleotides: 11. The CDR3 sequence: CASSLWLKTGEHEQYF. CDR3 coding DNA: TGTGCCAGCAGCTTATGGCTGAAGACAGGGGAACACGAGCAGTACTTC.

This chain joins TRBV4-1 and TRBJ2-1; 9 bases are shared with TRBD1. Germline V gives CDR1 MGHRA, CDR2 YSYEKL. The CDR3 length is 14 residues. V trimming: 2 bases; J trimming: 6 bases; junction bases outside the gene matches: 2. The CDR3 DNA follows: TGCGCCAGCAGCCAAACAGGGGGCCTCAATGAGCAGTTCTTC. Encoded protein: CASSQTGGLNEQFF.

The V call is TRBV11-2, the J call TRBJ1-3, with D possibly matching TRBD1 (5 bases). This CDR3 has 16 residues. The germline V gene has CDR1 SGHAT and CDR2 FQNNGV. V dropped 5 bases and J dropped 2 bases, with 16 bases sitting between them. CDR3 sequence reads: CASSVTQGGPGNTIYF. In DNA form, the CDR3 reads TGTGCCAGCAGCGTAACCCAGGGAGGACCTGGAAACACCATATATTTT.

The rearrangement links TRBV19 to TRBJ2-7, with TRBD2 matching 12 bases. The V segment lost 5 bases and the J segment 2 bases; nucleotides outside the gene matches: 4. Germline V gives CDR1 LNHDA, CDR2 SQIVND (reference sequence). The CDR3 has 15 amino acids. The CDR3 DNA reads as TGTGCCAGTAGTCCAGGACTAGCGGGGACCTACGAGCAGTACTTC. Amino acids: CASSPGLAGTYEQYF.

This sequence joins TRBV19 and TRBJ2-1; TRBD2 matches at 9 bases. This CDR3 has 15 amino acids. Trimming took 3 bases from V and 8 from J; bases not matched to a gene: 8. CDR1 and CDR2 (germline): LNHDA, SQIVND (reference sequence). The CDR3 loop is CASSIGVAGVHEQFF. CDR3 coding DNA: TGTGCCAGTAGTATTGGGGTAGCGGGAGTACATGAGCAGTTCTTC. The whole variable domain, filled in from reference TRBV19 and TRBJ2-1, reads DGGITQSPKYLFRKEGQNVTLSCEQNLNHDAMYWYRQDPGQGLRLIYYSQIVNDFQKGDIAEGYSVSREKKESFPLTVTSAQKNPTAFYLCASSIGVAGVHEQFFGPGTRLTVL.

This chain connects TRBV18 to TRBJ2-7; D is undetermined. Germline assignment: CDR1 KGHSH and CDR2 LQKENI. The CDR3 consists of 16 residues. Trimming left V 2 bases short and J 1 base short, with 15 bases between. The CDR3 DNA sequence: TGTGCCAGCTCACCATGGGGTCCCCACATTTCCTACGAGCAGTACGTC. Its translation: CASSPWGPHISYEQYV.

This clone was seen just once. The J gene is TRBJ2-6, the V gene TRBV27; D possibly corresponds to TRBD2 (5 bases). The CDR3 is made up of 16 amino acids. Trimming pared 3 bases from V and 0 bases from J, leaving 9 bases between. The V gene's germline CDR1 is MNHEY and CDR2 SMNVEV (reference sequence). The CDR3 region has the DNA TGTGCCAGCAGTTTTATTGGAGGCTCTGGGGCCAACGTCCTGACTTTC. Protein sequence: CASSFIGGSGANVLTF.

The V and J genes are TRBV5-6 and TRBJ1-5; perhaps TRBD1 as D (5 bases). The CDR3 sequence is 14 residues long. Germline V gene data show CDR1 as SGHDT and CDR2 as YYEEEE. Trimming removed 3 bases from V and 4 bases from J, with 11 bases in between. CDR3 loop: CASSWSGLNQPQHF. The CDR3 nucleotides read TGTGCCAGCAGCTGGTCGGGGCTTAATCAGCCCCAGCATTTT.

This chain joins TRBV5-8 and TRBJ1-2; D uncertain. The CDR3 is 11 amino acids. Germline assignment: CDR1 SGHTS and CDR2 YDEGEE. The germline V and J ends were trimmed by 4 bases and 8 bases, with 9 bases remaining between them. CDR3 residues: CASSPSGGYTF. CDR3 DNA sequence: TGTGCCAGCAGCCCCTCCGGGGGCTACACCTTC.

As regards this clone: The sample has other DNA sequences that encode this CDR3 too. This chain connects TRBV5-5 to TRBJ2-1; D possibly corresponds to TRBD2 (6 bases). Trimming stripped 2 bases from V and 7 bases from J, with 10 bases between. Germline assignment: CDR1 SGHKS and CDR2 YYEKEE (reference sequence). The CDR3 spans 13 residues. CDR3 region: CASSFPGRNEQFF. CDR3 nucleotide sequence: TGTGCCAGCAGCTTTCCGGGGAGGAATGAGCAGTTCTTC. The entire variable domain, with the rest obtained from reference TRBV5-5 and TRBJ2-1, is as follows: DAGVTQSPTHLIKTRGQQVTLRCSPISGHKSVSWYQQVLGQGPQFIFQYYEKEERGRGNFPDRFSARQFPNYSSELNVNALLLGDSALYLCASSFPGRNEQFFGPGTRLTVL.

V and J are TRBV9 and TRBJ2-7, with a tentative D call TRBD1 (6 bases). Deletions cut 3 bases from V and 2 bases from J, with 18 bases between. Germline CDR1 reads SGDLS; CDR2 reads YYNGEE. This CDR3 has 16 residues. CDR3 residues: CASSAAQGLDTYEQYF. In DNA form, the CDR3 reads TGTGCCAGCAGCGCGGCACAGGGCCTCGATACCTACGAGCAGTACTTC.

This clone was counted only a few times. The chain employs TRBV27 and TRBJ2-7; 11 bases agree with TRBD2. CDR1 MNHEY and CDR2 SMNVEV come from the germline V gene (reference sequence). The trim removed 6 bases at V and 3 bases at J, leaving 4 bases unmatched. CDR3 length equals 14 residues. In DNA, the CDR3 is TGTGCCAGCAGCCCTACTAGCGGGAGCTACGAGCAGTACTTC. Its translation: CASSPTSGSYEQYF.

The chain joins TRBV9 to TRBJ2-7; 8 bases align to TRBD1. Germline CDR1 reads SGDLS; CDR2 reads YYNGEE. V dropped 4 bases and J dropped 4; count of bases not matched to a gene: 4. The CDR3 is 13 amino acids. CDR3 amino acids: CASSPGQAYEQYF. The CDR3 DNA is TGTGCCAGCAGCCCGGGACAGGCTTACGAGCAGTACTTC.

The J gene is TRBJ1-1, the V gene TRBV6-1; D unclear. Deletions cut 2 bases from V and 0 bases from J, with 16 bases between. CDR1 and CDR2 from the germline V gene are MNHNS and SASEGT. The CDR3 is made up of 17 amino acids. CDR3 sequence: CASSELPPHGLNTEAFF. In DNA, the CDR3 is TGTGCCAGCAGTGAACTCCCCCCACACGGGCTGAACACTGAAGCTTTCTTT.

The rearrangement uses TRBV4-1 and TRBJ2-1; TRBD1 aligns across 7 bases. From germline, CDR1 is MGHRA and CDR2 YSYEKL. The CDR3 sequence is 14 residues long. J lost 9 bases, V lost 1 base, and 6 bases had no gene match. Here the CDR3 DNA reads TGCGCCAGCAGCCAAGCAGGGGGAAGGGTTGAGCAGTTCTTC. Its translation: CASSQAGGRVEQFF.

The V and J genes are TRBV11-1 and TRBJ2-7, with D possibly TRBD2 on 6 matching bases. CDR1 and CDR2 from the germline V gene are SGHAT and FQDESV (reference sequence). CDR3 length equals 18 residues. V shed 0 bases and J shed 1 base, with 19 bases lying between them. CDR3 bases: TGTGCCAGCAGCTTAGCGCCCAGGCTAGCGTTACGATCCTACGAGCAGTACTTC. Amino acid sequence: CASSLAPRLALRSYEQYF.

The chain uses TRBV27 and TRBJ1-6, with TRBD1 matching over 8 bases. Germline lookup yields CDR1 MNHEY and CDR2 SMNVEV (reference sequence). V lost 7 bases to trimming and J lost 0 bases; unmatched junction nucleotides: 8. This CDR3 spans 17 amino acids. For the CDR3, the DNA is TGTGCCAGCAAGGACAGGGCGGTGGGCTCCTATAATTCACCCCTCCACTTT. This gives the protein CASKDRAVGSYNSPLHF.

This chain uses TRBV7-3 with TRBJ2-7, with a possible D match to TRBD2 (5 bases). Germline CDR1 and CDR2: SGHTA and FQGTGA. This CDR3 contains 15 residues. With 1 base removed from V and 2 bases from J, the gap between germline ends came to 12 bases. This CDR3 reads CASSLREADPYEQYF. CDR3 sequence (DNA): TGTGCCAGCAGCTTAAGGGAAGCGGACCCCTACGAGCAGTACTTC.

The chain joins TRBV6-1 to TRBJ2-2; D is possibly TRBD1 (6 bases). V was cut by 1 base and J by 7 bases, with 22 bases left in between. CDR1 and CDR2 from the germline V gene are MNHNS and SASEGT. The CDR3 has 18 amino acids. CDR3 sequence (DNA): TGTGCCAGCAGTGAAGATTCCTTCGCAGGGGCGCTTAACGGGGAGCTGTTTTTT. As protein: CASSEDSFAGALNGELFF.

The rearrangement joins TRBV4-1 to TRBJ1-5, with D perhaps TRBD1 (5 bases). The germline gives CDR1 MGHRA, CDR2 YSYEKL. There are 14 residues in the CDR3. The ends were cut back, 4 bases at V and 4 bases at J, with 11 bases in the middle. The CDR3 DNA reads TGCGCCAGCAGCCGGGACGAAACTAATCAGCCCCAGCATTTT. This codes for CASSRDETNQPQHF.

The rearrangement links TRBV19 to TRBJ2-6; 12 nucleotides align to TRBD1. The CDR3 is made up of 17 amino acids. V shed 5 bases and J 1 base; nucleotides not matched to a gene: 3. The germline CDR1 and CDR2 sequences are LNHDA and SQIVND (reference sequence). Here the CDR3 DNA reads TGTGCCAGTAGTTTGGGACAGGGGGCGTCTGGGGCCAACGTCCTGACTTTC. This gives the protein CASSLGQGASGANVLTF.

V gene TRBV28 combines with J gene TRBJ2-7, with unresolved D. Germline V gene sequence: CDR1 MDHEN, CDR2 SYDVKM. The germline V and J ends were trimmed by 3 bases and 3 bases, with 9 bases remaining between them. CDR3 length: 13 residues. The CDR3 is CASSFYTGYEQYF. For the CDR3, the DNA is TGTGCCAGCAGTTTTTACACGGGCTACGAGCAGTACTTC.